Shown below are 3 T cell receptor beta chains from a single sample sequenced in a study of radiation and T cells in renal cell carcinoma. Treatment in this sample: 15 Gy SBRT to primary tumor, nephrectomy 4 weeks later. Sequencing was performed with immunoSEQ multiplex PCR; in TCRdb, only in-frame clones are kept and a portion is missing. This table has some 20,000 clones, roughly half appearing once. Material: tumor tissue, obtained from a patient whose treatment included radiotherapy and nephrectomy. These receptors were collected from a woman between 45 and 65 years old with renal cell carcinoma.

This chain uses TRBV6-6 with TRBJ2-1, with 7 bases that match TRBD2. Looked up from germline, CDR1 is MNHNY and CDR2 is SVGAGI (reference sequence). The CDR3 length is 16 residues. Trimming at V came to 1 base and at J to 8 bases, leaving 11 bases not matched to a gene. CDR3 nucleotide sequence: TGTGCCAGCAGTTACTTGTGGGGGGGAGGTGGAGATGAGCAGTTCTTC. Amino acid sequence: CASSYLWGGGGDEQFF.

V is TRBV4-1 and J is TRBJ1-3, with D hard to call. CDR1 is MGHRA and CDR2 is YSYEKL in the germline V gene. Trimming stripped 4 bases from V and 2 bases from J, with 15 bases between. This CDR3 has 16 amino acids. The CDR3 DNA is TGCGCCAGCAGCCCTTCAACTGTCGCTACTGGAAACACCATATATTTT. Its protein product is CASSPSTVATGNTIYF.

This chain connects TRBV30 to TRBJ2-3; 8 nucleotides agree with TRBD1. V lost 0 bases to trimming and J lost 3 bases; unmatched junction nucleotides: 14. CDR3 length: 18 residues. Germline V CDR1 and CDR2: GTSNPN, SVGIG (reference sequence). CDR3 sequence reads: CAWSVILGSGGETDTQYF. The CDR3 region has the DNA TGTGCCTGGAGTGTGATTTTGGGATCAGGGGGCGAGACAGATACGCAGTATTTT.